The 8 T cell receptor beta chains presented below share a single source sample, sequenced in a study of T cell clusters in autoimmune cytopenias (dated 2019 in TCRdb). Each sample's TRB amplification started from 250 to 300 ng of peripheral blood genomic DNA, which corresponds to tens of thousands of genome equivalents. Data came from an Illumina MiSeq. To amplify TRB rearrangements, a touch-down multiplex PCR protocol was run with the TRB-A and TRB-B primer pools combined in a single tube. Reprocessed by TCRdb, the reads give a single entry per CDR3 protein sequence, without DNA. The table of this sample itemizes about 1,600 distinct CDR3 sequences. Of the sample, around 66% is held by the ten largest clones. The sequenced material came from peripheral blood. These receptor sequences come from a human donor with an autoimmune cytopenia, with autoimmune hepatitis or in good health (not recorded which).

This rearrangement joins TRBV5-4 to TRBJ1-6; TCRdb selects TRBD1, and the lack of DNA leaves this call unchecked. Germline lookup yields CDR1 SGHNT and CDR2 YYREEE (reference sequence). CDR3 length: 15 amino acids. The CDR3: CASSFQGINNSPLHF.

By frequency, this clonotype is medium-sized (0.01 to 0.1%). The rearrangement uses TRBV12-3 or TRBV12-4 and TRBJ2-1; no DNA is available, so the TRBD1 call from TCRdb remains unchecked. The CDR3 loop spans 11 amino acids. The CDR3: CASSPGTAQFF.

This clonotype is deemed medium-sized by its frequency. The genes are TRBV12-3 or TRBV12-4 and TRBJ2-2; without DNA, the TCRdb call of TRBD1 cannot be checked. This CDR3 comprises 13 residues. CDR3 sequence reads: CASRPRQTGELFF.

This clonotype is deemed medium-sized by its frequency. V is TRBV6-1 and J is TRBJ1-2. This CDR3 comprises 15 residues. CDR1 and CDR2 from the germline V gene are MNHNS and SASEGT. The CDR3 spells CASSEFVADLYGYTF.

The chain carries TRBV28 and TRBJ1-2; no DNA is available, so the TRBD1 call from TCRdb remains unchecked. The CDR3 runs to 15 residues. From germline, CDR1 is MDHEN and CDR2 SYDVKM. CDR3 in amino acids: CASSLTRTGYSGYTF.

The genes are TRBV11-1 and TRBJ1-5; TCRdb proposes TRBD1, but this gene call is untestable without DNA. CDR1 and CDR2 from the germline V gene are SGHAT and FQDESV (reference sequence). The CDR3 loop spans 16 amino acids. CDR3 loop: CASSLVGSRLNQPQHF.

This chain connects TRBV5-1 to TRBJ1-4. CDR1 and CDR2 (germline): SGHRS, YFSETQ. This CDR3 has 15 amino acids. This CDR3 reads CASSLEDGANEKLFF.

This clonotype is labeled medium-sized based on frequency. V usage is TRBV20-1 and J usage is TRBJ1-1. The CDR3 length is 11 residues. The germline V gene has CDR1 DFQATT and CDR2 SNEGSKA (reference sequence). CDR3 region: CSASVQVEAFF.